This T cell receptor beta chain comes out of a study of T cell responses to AZD1222 COVID-19 vaccine (dated by TCRdb to the early 2020s). With regard to the full study: AZD1222 recipients with second doses at about 4 weeks or about 12 weeks were pooled, because spike-specific TCR depth and breadth did not differ between schedules. A total of approximately 230 trial participants underwent TCR sequencing, of whom about 210 received two doses of AZD1222 and roughly 25 received two doses of the MenACWY control vaccine. Trial participants were enrolled by age into 18-55, 56-69 and 70-plus year subgroups, with approximately 150, 30 and 60 TCR-sequenced participants respectively.

The CDR3 regions of human TCRbeta chains were analyzed by immunosequencing. The authors' analysis ran thus. TCRs in the repertoires were compared against a reference library of SARS-CoV-2-specific TCRs that had been generated with the MIRA antigen-specificity platform. Breadth was defined as the fraction of unique TCRs that were SARS-CoV-2-associated, and depth was defined as the fraction of total T cells that were SARS-CoV-2-associated. Using the MIRA data, every spike-specific TCR was mapped to the spike region that the TCR reacted to and assigned to either a CD4 or a CD8 class. Log10-transformed breadth and depth values were compared by one-way ANOVA with Sidak's multiple comparisons tests. TCRdb took this table from immuneACCESS and kept in-frame rearrangements with V and J called. Such tables lack part of the clones; where checked against another copy, unresolved V genes explain under half of the gap, and the rest is unexplained. Clonal size and the V and J genes are those of that table, whereas D and trimming came from the DNA. This sample holds about 150,000 clones; about 90% were observed only once. Roughly 5% of the sample goes to the ten largest clones.

This clone has just one count. The specificity of this receptor is unknown. No much larger clonotype is one base removed from it; base qualities were not supplied. The time point label corresponds to: baseline before first vaccination. The vaccinee samples were drawn from two UK trials, COV001 and COV002, one of which was a single-blind randomized controlled phase 2/3 trial testing AZD1222 (ChAdOx1 nCoV-19) in healthy adults. For TCRbeta chain sequencing, PBMC samples from trial participants were taken at day 0 and at day 28 after the second dose. Counted from cysteine to phenylalanine, this CDR3 has 15 amino acids. Only the CDR3 part of the read is kept: 45 bases, read in frame from the first base. V is clipped by 2 bases and J by 1 base, and the sequence between their germline boundaries is 11 bases long. From the germline V gene, CDR1 is SGHTA and CDR2 is FQGTGA. Broad study findings and their caveats: In the small 56-69-year group, the increase in depth fell short of significance, most likely because of low power. Most participants were white British and females outnumbered males, and the authors suggested that clonal diversity may have been underestimated. Because no day 14 peak-response samples were available, the repertoires could be characterized only after the peak T cell response. Conclusions about previously exposed vaccinees are limited because only five to seven AZD1222 recipients were SARS-CoV-2 seropositive at baseline. CD4 TCRs associated with the vaccine covered the entire spike protein, and the dominant responses were in regions 160-218 and 743-854. A significant rise in spike-specific TCR breadth and depth was observed after two AZD1222 doses relative to day 0 and relative to MenACWY recipients. Nearly half of unique spike-specific TCRs reportedly recognized epitopes outside regions mutated in the B.1.351 and B.1.1.7 variants.

The sequences come from peripheral blood, collected on day 0 of AZD1222 vaccination. Recombination joined TRBV7-3 with TRBJ1-1; TRBD1 is perhaps the D gene, given 6 matching bases. The sequence derives from an adult in good health. The DNA sequence follows: TGTGCCAGCAGCTTACGACCGGACAGGAACACTGAAGCTTTCTTT. It is translated as CASSLRPDRNTEAFF.